This TCR beta chain was captured by sequencing in a study of breast tumors, draining lymph nodes, adjacent tissues. General study results and limits: Compared with lymph nodes, tumors were less diverse; compared with nontumor tissue, more.

Breast cancer patients provided tissue from their axillary draining lymph nodes. After removal of 3 bases from V and 4 bases from J, the junction contained 5 bases not matched to a gene. CDR1 is SGDLS and CDR2 is YYNGEE in the germline V gene. The length of the CDR3 is 15 residues. Each CDR3 protein is one row after TCRdb ran MiXCR on the multiplex PCR reads. Of over 250,000 distinct CDR3 sequences in the sample, 30% were seen once. Worth noting for this clonotype: Antigen specificity is unknown.

The source of this sequence is a female donor with breast cancer. Some clones in this sample may be carry-over from other donors' samples. This chain connects TRBV9 to TRBJ2-4, with 9 positions matching TRBD1. Sequencing input: axillary lymph node tissue. CDR3 nucleotides: TGTGCCAGCAGCGGACAGGGGGGGCAAAAAAACATTCAGTACTTC. As protein: CASSGQGGQKNIQYF.